What follows are 3 T cell receptor beta chains derived from one specimen sequenced in a study of T cell repertoires in cytomegalovirus infection. TCRdb redid the calling of the reads with MiXCR, one entry per CDR3 protein. The sample lists some 220,000 distinct CDR3 sequences, 10% to 15% occurring once. The sequenced sample consisted of PBMCs. Receptor source: a human donor in good health (CMV status not recorded). Some clones in this sample may be carry-over from other donors' samples.

This clonotype appeared a few times. The chain links TRBV5-1 to TRBJ2-3, with a tentative D call TRBD2 (7 bases). Trimming left V 4 bases short and J 0 bases short, with 15 bases between. The CDR3 sequence is 16 residues long. The germline V gene encodes CDR1 SGHRS and CDR2 YFSETQ. CDR3: CASSPLGGLSTDTQYF. The CDR3 nucleotides are TGCGCCAGCAGCCCTTTGGGGGGGCTTAGCACAGATACGCAGTATTTT.

This clonotype was seen at least ten times. The chain joins TRBV19 to TRBJ2-1, with 8 bases matching TRBD1. V was pared by 4 bases and J by 7 bases, with 3 bases of the junction left unmatched. The CDR3 is made up of 13 amino acids. Germline V lookup: CDR1 LNHDA, CDR2 SQIVND (reference sequence). CDR3 nucleotides: TGTGCCAGTAGTACGGACAGGGTGAATGAGCAGTTCTTC. The encoded protein is CASSTDRVNEQFF.

Of note for this clonotype: At one of its ends the junction is not consistent with the germline gene, which may arise from a read error. The chain combines TRBV5-1 with TRBJ1-1, with a possible D match to TRBD1 (5 bases). This CDR3 contains 14 residues. From germline, CDR1 is SGHRS and CDR2 YFSETQ. The CDR3 protein is CASGLESGTTEAFF. CDR3 DNA sequence: TGCGCCAGCGGCTTGGAGTCGGGGACGACTGAAGCTTTCTTT.